This TCR beta chain comes out of a study of cytomegalovirus exposure and HLA in healthy donors. A multiplex PCR was run with 60 Vbeta primers and 13 Jbeta primers. Libraries were prepared by immunoSEQ multiplex PCR; TCRdb keeps only in-frame clonotypes and omits some of them. This sample's clone table lists about 160,000 clones. The specimen was PBMCs. The TCR was taken from a man aged 30 to 39 in good health and CMV-seronegative.

DNA of the CDR3: TGTGCCATCACCAGCCACACAGAGAACACCGGGGAGCTGTTTTTT. Translating it yields CAITSHTENTGELFF. The chain carries TRBV10-3 and TRBJ2-2; no firm D call. The CDR3 is 15 amino acids. Germline V lookup: CDR1 ENHRY, CDR2 SYGVKD. V dropped 7 bases and J dropped 1 base, with 13 bases sitting between them.